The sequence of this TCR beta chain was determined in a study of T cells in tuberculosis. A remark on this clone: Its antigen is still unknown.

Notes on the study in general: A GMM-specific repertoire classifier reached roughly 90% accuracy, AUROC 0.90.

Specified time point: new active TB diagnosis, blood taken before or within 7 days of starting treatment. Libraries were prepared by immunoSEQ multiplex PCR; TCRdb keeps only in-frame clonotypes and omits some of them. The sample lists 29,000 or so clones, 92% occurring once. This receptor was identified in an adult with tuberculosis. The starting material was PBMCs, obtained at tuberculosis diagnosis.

CDR3 residues: CASRYRQGAYGYTF. The CDR3 DNA reads TGTGCCAGCCGATATCGACAGGGAGCTTATGGCTACACCTTC. The V gene is TRBV2, the J gene TRBJ1-2; 7 positions match TRBD1. The CDR3 length is 14 residues. V lost 8 bases to trimming and J lost 5 bases; unmatched junction nucleotides: 11. Germline loops: CDR1 SNHLY, CDR2 FYNNEI.